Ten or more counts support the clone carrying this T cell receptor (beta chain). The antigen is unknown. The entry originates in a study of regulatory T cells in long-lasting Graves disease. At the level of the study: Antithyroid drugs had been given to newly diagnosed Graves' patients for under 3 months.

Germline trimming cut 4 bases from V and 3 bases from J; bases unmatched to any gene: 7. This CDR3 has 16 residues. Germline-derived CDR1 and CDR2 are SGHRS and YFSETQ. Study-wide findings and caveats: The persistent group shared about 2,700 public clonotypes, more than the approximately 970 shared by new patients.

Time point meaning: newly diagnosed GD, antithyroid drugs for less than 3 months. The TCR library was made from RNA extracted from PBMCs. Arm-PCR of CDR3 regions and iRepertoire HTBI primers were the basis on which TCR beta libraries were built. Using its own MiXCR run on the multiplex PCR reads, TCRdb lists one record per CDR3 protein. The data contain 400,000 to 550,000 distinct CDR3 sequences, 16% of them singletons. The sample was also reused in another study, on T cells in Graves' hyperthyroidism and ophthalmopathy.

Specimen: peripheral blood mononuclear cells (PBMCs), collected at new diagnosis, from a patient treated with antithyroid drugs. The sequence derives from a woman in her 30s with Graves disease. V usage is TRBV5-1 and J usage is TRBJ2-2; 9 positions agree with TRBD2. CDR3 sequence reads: CASSPWTSDDTGELFF. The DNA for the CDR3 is TGCGCCAGCAGCCCGTGGACTAGCGACGACACCGGGGAGCTGTTTTTT.